The 6 T cell receptor beta chains listed next were all sequenced from one sample in a study of cytomegalovirus exposure and HLA in healthy donors (dated by TCRdb to 2016 to 2017). The library was obtained by the immunoSEQ multiplex PCR assay. For the multiplex PCR, a mixture combining 60 forward primers for TCR Vbeta segments and 13 reverse primers for TCR Jbeta segments was used. The clones in this table, taken by TCRdb from immuneACCESS, are in-frame only. Not every clone is retained; where verified, under half of the shortfall comes from an unresolved V gene, and the cause of the rest is unknown. The sample data list around 85,000 clones, and about 82% of these were observed just once. The ten largest clones take up about 7.3% of the sample. Specimen: PBMCs. The receptors were gathered from a man under 40 in good health and CMV-seronegative.

The rearrangement uses TRBV9 and TRBJ2-2; D uncertain. This CDR3 region has 14 residues. The germline V gene has CDR1 SGDLS and CDR2 YYNGEE. V lost 2 bases and J lost 0, with 5 bases in between. The CDR3 protein is CASSVDSNTGELFF. CDR3 in DNA: TGTGCCAGCAGCGTCGACTCGAACACCGGGGAGCTGTTTTTT.

This chain connects TRBV29-1 to TRBJ2-6; tentatively, D is TRBD1 (5 bases). The CDR3 consists of 16 residues. V gave up 6 bases and J gave up 0 bases, with 15 bases separating them. Looked up from germline, CDR1 is SQVTM and CDR2 is ANQGSEA. The CDR3 reads CSVGVGAVSGANVLTF. The DNA for the CDR3 is TGCAGCGTCGGAGTAGGGGCCGTCTCTGGGGCCAACGTCCTGACTTTC.

This clone was counted a single time. V and J are TRBV7-9 and TRBJ1-1, with 7 nucleotides matching TRBD1. The CDR3 spans 16 residues. The V gene end was trimmed by 3 bases and the J gene end by 4 bases; junction bases not matched to a gene: 11. Germline CDR1 SEHNR, CDR2 FQNEAQ (reference sequence). The CDR3 nucleotides are TGTGCCAGCAGCTTCGAGGGACAGATGAGGGGCACTGAAGCTTTCTTT. Its translation is CASSFEGQMRGTEAFF.

This clone occurred a few times. The chain is built from TRBV7-8 and TRBJ1-1, with D possibly being TRBD1 (6 bases). This CDR3 is built from 15 residues. V was pared by 5 bases and J by 1 base, with 14 bases between. CDR1 is SGHVS, CDR2 FQNEAQ, per germline. The CDR3 DNA is TGTGCCAGCAGCGGCAGTGGGGGGGCGAACACTGAAGCTTTCTTT. It translates to CASSGSGGANTEAFF.

V gene TRBV5-6 combines with J gene TRBJ1-5, with D perhaps matching TRBD1 (6 bases). The CDR3 has 17 amino acids. V dropped 3 bases and J dropped 1 base, with 17 bases sitting between them. Looked up from germline, CDR1 is SGHDT and CDR2 is YYEEEE. CDR3 sequence (DNA): TGTGCCAGCAGCTCGACCCCCACAGGGTTAAGCAATCAGCCCCAGCATTTT. It yields the protein CASSSTPTGLSNQPQHF.

The rearrangement links TRBV7-9 to TRBJ1-6; TRBD1 might be the D (5 bases). This CDR3 spans 13 amino acids. Germline CDR1 SEHNR, CDR2 FQNEAQ (reference sequence). Between the trimmed V and J ends, which lost 3 bases and 10 bases, there was a span of 10 bases. DNA for the CDR3: TGTGCCAGCAGCTTTGACAGTAGCTCACCCCTCCACTTT. This translates into CASSFDSSSPLHF.